This TCR beta chain was identified in a study of CD8 T cells in ankylosing spondylitis (dated by TCRdb to about 2017). Regarding the research as a whole: The study set out to find disease-linked TCR variants by profiling T cell receptor beta repertoires in ankylosing spondylitis patients and healthy donors. The full study cohort comprised about 24 ankylosing spondylitis patients and around 100 healthy donors. Samples of peripheral blood were taken, and for ankylosing spondylitis patients, synovial fluid was collected as well. Overall study outcomes, separate from this receptor: Some TCR beta motif variants had previously been reported in synovial fluid and blood of reactive arthritis patients, which suggested common disease-initiation mechanisms. According to the report, matched synovial fluid samples from ankylosing spondylitis patients were significantly enriched for the disease-linked clones. The disease-linked clones showed a CD8+ phenotype and occurred at relatively low frequencies in peripheral blood. Blood from ankylosing spondylitis patients appeared to be characterized by a TCR beta motif made up of seven or eight highly homologous amino acid variants.

The germline V gene specifies MDHEN as CDR1 and SYDVKM as CDR2. Inclusive of the bounding cysteine and phenylalanine, the CDR3 is 12 residues long. Left in the record is the CDR3 DNA by itself, 36 bases read in frame from the first base. V is reduced by 1 base and J by 7 bases, leaving a spacing of 5 bases between them. TCRdb lists the instrument as Illumina HiSeq 2500. TCR beta libraries were prepared by quantitative 5'-RACE with molecular barcodes. In the source study's methods: A new computational method, built on a probabilistic model of VDJ rearrangement, was used to identify disease-linked TCR variants. TCRdb ran its own pipeline on the public reads, namely fastp trimming at Q25 and MiXCR clone calling, and kept in-frame beta chains. Rows are combined by CDR3 protein, so each entry shows the most common genes and DNA. The authors' filters were not applied to this entry. In this sample the table shows 300,000 to 400,000 distinct CDR3 sequences, more than 9% of which occur a single time. Together, the top ten hold roughly a tenth of the sample.

This clonotype was seen many times. No antigen is known for it. The input lacks base qualities; no much larger clone sits a single base away. Sequencing was carried out using blood, either unsorted or a sorted T cell fraction (not recorded which). The receptor's source is a female donor with ankylosing spondylitis or in good health (not recorded which). This receptor chain uses TRBV28 and TRBJ2-1, with no confident D gene call. The CDR3 protein: CASSLYRNEQFF. The nucleotide sequence is TGTGCCAGCAGTTTATATAGGAATGAGCAGTTCTTC.